Included here is one T cell receptor beta chain sequence, with context. Its antigen specificity is not known. Within one base of it there is no much larger clone, and no base qualities were kept. The CDR3 numbers 17 residues from cysteine through phenylalanine. Kept here is only the CDR3 DNA, which spans 51 bases and is read in frame from base 1. The germline V gene yields MNHEY for CDR1 and SVGEGT for CDR2. Trimming removed 6 bases from V and 2 bases from J; the gene matches leave 11 bases unexplained. The library relied on PCR. The data were produced on an Illumina HiSeq 2500. To normalize quantification of the TCRbeta repertoire, the TCR libraries were built with molecular barcoding that relied on unique molecular identifiers. TCRdb handled the public reads itself, with Q25 trimming in fastp and clone calling in MiXCR, and kept productive beta chains. Here each entry gathers all rows of one CDR3 protein and keeps the most common genes and DNA. The sample table lists 500,000 or so distinct CDR3 sequences, about 10% of them with a count of one. In total, the top ten clones hold about 14% of the sample.

These data belong to a study of T-cell reconstitution after alpha-beta-depleted transplantation in children listed by TCRdb under 2016. Broadly, across the study: The study quantitatively tracked T-cell immune reconstitution after TCRalphabeta/CD19-depleted allogeneic hematopoietic cell transplantation in children using TCR repertoire profiling. Broad study findings and their caveats: In some patients, high TCRbeta diversity at day 60 was attributed to recipient T cells and intrathymic progenitors that had survived conditioning. About two months after transplant, the apparently early recovery of alphabetaT-cell counts reportedly depended on just several hundred clones that had expanded rapidly and came from non-depleted graft cells. The frequencies of hyperexpanded clones fell over the following months, and after one year, T-cell counts and TCRbeta diversity were mostly attributed to newly produced T cells.

Per the publication, the treatment or condition label means: allogeneic hematopoietic cell transplantation with graft depleted of TCRalphabeta T cells and CD19 B cells. The children who served as transplant recipients had been given grafts of TCRalphabeta/CD19-depleted allogeneic hematopoietic cells. This TCR came from a female patient aged 2 to 10 who had a stem cell transplant for aplastic anemia, so the T cells may come from the graft donor. This specimen was PBMCs, mostly from graft donor cells, taken 180 days after TCRalphabeta/CD19-depleted stem cell transplant. The V and J genes are TRBV6-2 or TRBV6-3 and TRBJ2-7; TRBD2 lines up with 12 middle nucleotides. This receptor has the CDR3 CASSFISTSGSAYEQYF. At the DNA level, the sequence is TGTGCCAGCAGCTTCATATCGACTAGCGGGAGCGCCTACGAGCAGTACTTC.